The TCR beta chain described here comes from a study of T cell responses to AZD1222 COVID-19 vaccine. Looking at the study overall: Whether given at about 4 or about 12 weeks, second doses were pooled. General observations from the study: Once two AZD1222 doses were given, Spike-specific TCR breadth and depth went up.

To note about this clone: Its antigen is currently unknown.

Measured with immunoSEQ multiplex PCR; TCRdb has only the in-frame clones, and not every one. The sample shows 150,000 to 200,000 clones, 85% to 90% of them seen only once. Germline CDR1 reads KGHSH; CDR2 reads LQKENI. The CDR3 has 19 amino acids. The trim removed 1 base at V and 2 bases at J, leaving 14 bases unmatched. The J gene is TRBJ2-5, the V gene TRBV18, with 9 bases aligning to TRBD2. This sample comprised peripheral blood, obtained on day 0 of AZD1222 vaccination. This TCR was recovered from an adult in good health. CDR3 nucleotide sequence: TGTGCCAGCTCACCACGTCGACTAGCGGATACCTCGTCACAAGAGACCCAGTACTTC. Translating it yields CASSPRRLADTSSQETQYF.